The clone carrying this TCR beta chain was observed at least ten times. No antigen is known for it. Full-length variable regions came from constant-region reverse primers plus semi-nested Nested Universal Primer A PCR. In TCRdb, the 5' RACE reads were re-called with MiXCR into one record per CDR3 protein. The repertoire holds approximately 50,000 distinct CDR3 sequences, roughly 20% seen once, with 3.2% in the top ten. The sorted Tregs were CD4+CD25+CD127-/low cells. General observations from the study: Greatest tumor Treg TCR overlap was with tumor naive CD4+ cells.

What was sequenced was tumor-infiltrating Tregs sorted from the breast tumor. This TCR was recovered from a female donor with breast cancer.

CDR3 loop: CASRERRPTNEKLFF. CDR3 DNA sequence: TGTGCCAGCAGAGAGCGTAGACCAACTAATGAAAAACTGTTTTTT. V is TRBV27 and J is TRBJ1-4; no clear D. CDR3 length equals 15 residues. Germline CDR1 reads MNHEY; CDR2 reads SMNVEV (reference sequence). The V end lost 6 bases, the J end lost 0 bases, and 11 bases lay between the germline ends.